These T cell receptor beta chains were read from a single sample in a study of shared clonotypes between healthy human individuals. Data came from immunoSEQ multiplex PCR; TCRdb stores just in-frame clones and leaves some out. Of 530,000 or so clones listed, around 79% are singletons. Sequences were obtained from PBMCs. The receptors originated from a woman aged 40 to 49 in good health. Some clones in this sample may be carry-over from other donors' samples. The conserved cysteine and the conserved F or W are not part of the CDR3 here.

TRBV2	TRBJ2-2	ASSDGPTGELF
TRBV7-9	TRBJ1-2	ASSTPTGGANYGYT
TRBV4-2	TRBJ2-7	ASSQDGREGSYEQY
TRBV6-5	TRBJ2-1	ASSLRDSNEQF
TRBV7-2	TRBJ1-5	ASSLAGGQGQPQH
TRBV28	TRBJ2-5	ASSVPPGLRETQY
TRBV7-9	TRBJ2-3	ASSPRIAGITDTQY
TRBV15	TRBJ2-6	ATSRDKGSGANVLT
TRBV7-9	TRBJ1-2	ASTLRSREGYT
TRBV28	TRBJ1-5	ASRPTNQPQH
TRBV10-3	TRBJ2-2	AIRDLAGDNTGELF
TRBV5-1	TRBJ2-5	ASSIGAQGGQETQY
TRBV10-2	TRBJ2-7	ASSTNQAYEQY
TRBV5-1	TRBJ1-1	ASSFGQAGEAF
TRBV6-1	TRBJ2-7	ASSPLTAYEQY
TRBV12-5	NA	ASGLAGTSSYEQY
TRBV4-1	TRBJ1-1	ASSRQGGGAGTEAF
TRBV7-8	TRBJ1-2	ASSPGGSGGYGYT
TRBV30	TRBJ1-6	AWTGQANSPLH
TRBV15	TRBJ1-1	ATSRDLGDTEAF
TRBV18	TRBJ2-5	ASSRRQGIGQETQY
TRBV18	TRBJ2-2	ASSPLLDGELF
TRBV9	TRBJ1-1	ASSVGARGGTEAF
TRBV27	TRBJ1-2	ASRPTGGLRFYGYT
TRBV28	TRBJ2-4	ASTDGGAKNIQY
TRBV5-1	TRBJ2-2	ASSVNRGGELF
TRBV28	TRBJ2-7	ASSLLALLEGYEQY
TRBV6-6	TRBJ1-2	ASSLGPAVSGYT
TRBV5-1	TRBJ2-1	ASSLGQTPGDEQF
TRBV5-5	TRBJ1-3	ASSLTSGNTIY
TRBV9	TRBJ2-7	ASSVGAGNTLYEQY
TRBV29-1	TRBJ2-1	SVEEIQEAEQF
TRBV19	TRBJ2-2	ASSIGRDRGDTGELF
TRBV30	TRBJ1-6	AWSRQGGSSPLH
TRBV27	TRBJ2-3	ASSFTLATTDTQY
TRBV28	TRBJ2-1	ASSLWSGDEQF
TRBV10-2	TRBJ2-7	ASSSPHFGGTD
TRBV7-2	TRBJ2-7	ASALGAGDIYEQY